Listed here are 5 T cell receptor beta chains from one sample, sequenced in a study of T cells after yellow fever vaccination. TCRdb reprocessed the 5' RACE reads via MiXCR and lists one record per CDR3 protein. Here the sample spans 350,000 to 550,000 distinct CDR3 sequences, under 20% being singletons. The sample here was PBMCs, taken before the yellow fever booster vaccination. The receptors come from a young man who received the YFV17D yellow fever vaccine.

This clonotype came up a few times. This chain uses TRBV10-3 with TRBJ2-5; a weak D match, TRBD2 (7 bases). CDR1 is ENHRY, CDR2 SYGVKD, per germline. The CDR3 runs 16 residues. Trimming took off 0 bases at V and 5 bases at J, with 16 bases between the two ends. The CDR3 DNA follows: TGTGCCATCAGTGAGTCGACGGTGGGCGGGGGCGAGACCCAGTACTTC. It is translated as CAISESTVGGGETQYF.

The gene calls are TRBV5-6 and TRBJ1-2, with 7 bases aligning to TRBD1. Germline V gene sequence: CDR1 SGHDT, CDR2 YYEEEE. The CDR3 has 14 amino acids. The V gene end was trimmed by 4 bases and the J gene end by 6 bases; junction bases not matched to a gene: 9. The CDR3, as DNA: TGTGCCAGCAGCCTCCTGGACAGGTCCCATGGCTACACCTTC. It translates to CASSLLDRSHGYTF.

The CDR3 is CATSDPGREHEQFF. The CDR3 DNA reads TGTGCCACCAGTGATCCTGGCAGGGAACATGAGCAGTTCTTC. This chain uses TRBV24-1 with TRBJ2-1, with a possible D match to TRBD1 (5 bases). The CDR3 consists of 14 residues. Looked up from germline, CDR1 is KGHDR and CDR2 is SFDVKD. Trimming removed 3 bases at V and 8 bases at J, with 13 bases between.

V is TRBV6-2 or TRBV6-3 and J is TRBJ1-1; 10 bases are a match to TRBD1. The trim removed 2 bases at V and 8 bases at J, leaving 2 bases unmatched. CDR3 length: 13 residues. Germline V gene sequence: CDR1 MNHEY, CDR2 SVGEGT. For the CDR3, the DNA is TGTGCCAGCAGTTACCCGGACAGGGGGGAAGCTTTCTTT. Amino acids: CASSYPDRGEAFF.

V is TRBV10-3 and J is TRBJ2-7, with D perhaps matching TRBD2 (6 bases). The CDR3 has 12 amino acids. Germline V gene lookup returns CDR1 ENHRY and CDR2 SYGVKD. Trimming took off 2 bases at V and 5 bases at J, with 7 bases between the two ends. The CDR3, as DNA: TGTGCCATCAGTGAGAGGGAGGACGAGCAGTACTTC. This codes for CAISEREDEQYF.